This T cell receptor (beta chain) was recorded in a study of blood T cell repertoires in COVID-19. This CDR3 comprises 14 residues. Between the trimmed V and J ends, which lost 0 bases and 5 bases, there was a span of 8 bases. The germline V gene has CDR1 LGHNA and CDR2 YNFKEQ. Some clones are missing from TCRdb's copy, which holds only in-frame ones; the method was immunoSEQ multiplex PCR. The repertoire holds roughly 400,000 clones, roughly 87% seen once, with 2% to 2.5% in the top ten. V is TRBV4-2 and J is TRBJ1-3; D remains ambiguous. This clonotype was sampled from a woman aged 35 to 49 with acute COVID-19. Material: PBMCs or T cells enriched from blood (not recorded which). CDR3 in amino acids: CASSQEPGRNTIYF. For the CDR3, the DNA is TGTGCCAGCAGCCAAGAGCCCGGGAGAAACACCATATATTTT.